This TCR beta chain was recovered during a study of T cells in Graves' hyperthyroidism and ophthalmopathy. Looked up from germline, CDR1 is DFQATT and CDR2 is SNEGSKA (reference sequence). Trimming at V came to 4 bases and at J to 4 bases, leaving 9 bases not matched to a gene. The CDR3 is 15 residues long. Ten or more counts support this clonotype. Amplification of TCR beta CDR3 regions used RNA as the template. First-round RT-PCR with HTBI primers amplified the TCR CDR3 region. TCRdb recomputed calls from the multiplex PCR reads with MiXCR, one row per CDR3 protein. The sample gives over 350,000 distinct CDR3 sequences, approximately 17% of which show up once; 40% is in the top ten.

The genes are TRBV20-1 and TRBJ1-1, with 10 bases aligning to TRBD1. This sequence was found in a man aged 18 to 29 with Graves' ophthalmopathy. Sequencing used blood. The CDR3 region is CSAIGTGVSLTEAFF. The CDR3 coding sequence is TGCAGTGCTATCGGGACAGGGGTCAGTCTCACTGAAGCTTTCTTT.